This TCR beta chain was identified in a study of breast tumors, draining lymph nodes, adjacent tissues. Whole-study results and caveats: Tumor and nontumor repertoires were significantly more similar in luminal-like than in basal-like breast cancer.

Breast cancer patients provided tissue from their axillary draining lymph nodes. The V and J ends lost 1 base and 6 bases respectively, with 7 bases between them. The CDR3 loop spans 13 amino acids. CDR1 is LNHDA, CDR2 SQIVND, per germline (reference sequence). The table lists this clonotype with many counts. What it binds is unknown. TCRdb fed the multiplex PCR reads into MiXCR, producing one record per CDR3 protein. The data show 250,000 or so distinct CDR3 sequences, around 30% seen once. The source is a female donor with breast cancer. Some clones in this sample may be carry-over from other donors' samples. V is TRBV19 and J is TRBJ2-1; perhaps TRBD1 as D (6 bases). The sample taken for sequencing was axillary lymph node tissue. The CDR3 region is CASSIGQANEQFF. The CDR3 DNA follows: TGTGCCAGTAGTATAGGACAGGCCAATGAGCAGTTCTTC.